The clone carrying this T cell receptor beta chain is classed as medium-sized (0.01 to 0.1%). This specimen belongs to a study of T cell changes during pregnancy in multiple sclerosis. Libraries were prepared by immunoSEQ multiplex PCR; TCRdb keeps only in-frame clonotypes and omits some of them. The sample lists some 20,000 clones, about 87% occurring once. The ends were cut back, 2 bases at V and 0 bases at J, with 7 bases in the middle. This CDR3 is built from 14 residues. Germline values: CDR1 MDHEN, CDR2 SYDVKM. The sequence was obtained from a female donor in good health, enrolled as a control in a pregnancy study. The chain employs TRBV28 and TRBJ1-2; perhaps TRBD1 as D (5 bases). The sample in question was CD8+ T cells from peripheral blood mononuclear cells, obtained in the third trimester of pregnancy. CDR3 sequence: CASSLGGANYGYTF. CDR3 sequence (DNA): TGTGCCAGCAGTTTAGGGGGGGCTAACTATGGCTACACCTTC.